One and the same sample provided the 21 T cell receptor beta chains below, sequenced in a study of blood T cells in healthy people across ages. Alongside a J-beta primer mix, a sample-barcoded 5' primer served in a second PCR lasting roughly 7 to 11 cycles. TCRdb ran MiXCR on the 5' RACE reads and lists one entry per CDR3 protein. The table shows 750,000 to 950,000 distinct CDR3 sequences, with less than 70% occurring only once. Sequencing was performed on blood. The receptors stem from a man older than 75 in good health.

This chain links TRBV7-2 with TRBJ2-7; D is unclear. Trimming took off 3 bases at V and 2 bases at J, with 8 bases between the two ends. CDR3 length: 13 amino acids. Germline CDR1 is SGHTA and CDR2 is FQGNSA. CDR3 nucleotides: TGTGCCAGCAGCTTCGAGTCAGCCTACGAGCAGTACTTC. Its protein is CASSFESAYEQYF.

The genes are TRBV18 and TRBJ1-6; D remains ambiguous. The germline V gene encodes CDR1 KGHSH and CDR2 LQKENI. V was trimmed by 6 bases and J by 7 bases, leaving 10 bases between them. There are 13 residues in the CDR3. The CDR3: CASSPDQNSPLHF. The CDR3 nucleotides read TGTGCCAGCTCGCCGGATCAGAATTCACCCCTCCACTTT.

This chain uses TRBV5-1 with TRBJ1-2; 8 nucleotides agree with TRBD1. The CDR3 extends over 15 amino acids. Germline lookup yields CDR1 SGHRS and CDR2 YFSETQ. V trimming: 8 bases; J trimming: 2 bases; junction bases outside the gene matches: 11. CDR3 region: CASSDRTGSNYGYTF. For the CDR3, the DNA is TGCGCCAGTTCGGATCGGACAGGGTCAAACTATGGCTACACCTTC.

This clonotype came up many times. The rearrangement uses TRBV24-1 and TRBJ2-5; a weak D match, TRBD2 (5 bases). The V end lost 4 bases, the J end lost 4 bases, and 12 bases lay between the germline ends. There are 14 residues in the CDR3. Germline CDR1 reads KGHDR; CDR2 reads SFDVKD. The CDR3 DNA follows: TGTGCCACCAGTGACCCAGGAGGTGTAGAGACCCAGTACTTC. Amino acids: CATSDPGGVETQYF.

This clonotype was seen a few times. The chain couples TRBV20-1 to TRBJ2-5, with 9 bases aligning to TRBD1. The J call may be wrong; the DNA end is better matched by TRBJ2-7. The CDR3 sequence is 13 residues long. Germline V gene data show CDR1 as DFQATT and CDR2 as SNEGSKA (reference sequence). The CDR3 region has the DNA TGCAGTGCTGGACGGGACAGGGTCTACGAGCAGTACTTC. It specifies CSAGRDRVYEQYF.

A remark on this clonotype: A much larger clone lies one base from this, so it may be a read error. V gene TRBV5-5 combines with J gene TRBJ2-1; D is undetermined. The J call is doubtful: the DNA matches TRBJ2-7 better. Germline V CDR1 and CDR2: SGHKS, YYEKEE (reference sequence). The length of the CDR3 is 15 residues. CDR3 DNA: TGTGCCAGCAGCAAGTTCCGGGTCTCCTACAATGAGCAGTACTTC. Translation gives CASSKFRVSYNEQYF.

The chain employs TRBV16 and TRBJ1-2, with 10 nucleotides matching TRBD1. This CDR3 has 15 amino acids. Unmatched junction bases numbered 4, after V lost 2 bases and J lost 4 bases. The germline gives CDR1 KGHSY, CDR2 FQNENV. The CDR3 here is CASSQGQGVGYGYTF. The CDR3 bases are TGTGCCAGCAGCCAAGGACAGGGGGTTGGCTATGGCTACACCTTC.

This sequence joins TRBV5-6 and TRBJ1-6, with TRBD1 matching 9 bases. The CDR3 loop spans 14 amino acids. CDR1 is SGHDT, CDR2 YYEEEE, per germline. With V trimmed by 1 base and J by 8 bases, 1 base remained unmatched. Here the CDR3 DNA reads TGTGCCAGCAGCTTGAGGGACAGGGATTCACCCCTCCACTTT. Its translation is CASSLRDRDSPLHF.

This clonotype came up a few times. J is TRBJ2-5 and V is TRBV29-1, with D perhaps assigned TRBD1 or TRBD2 (5 bases each). The CDR3 has 12 residues. V was shortened by 7 bases and J by 5 bases, with 14 bases between the two germline ends. Germline V gene data show CDR1 as SQVTM and CDR2 as ANQGSEA. The CDR3: CSAGKGRETQYF. The CDR3, as DNA: TGCAGCGCCGGGAAGGGGCGGGAGACCCAGTACTTC.

This sequence joins TRBV29-1 and TRBJ1-1; tentative D call: TRBD1 (6 bases). Germline CDR1 reads SQVTM; CDR2 reads ANQGSEA. V lost 6 bases, J lost 6 bases, and 17 bases lay in between. This CDR3 is 13 amino acids long. The CDR3 DNA is TGCAGCGTCAAACAGGGTCGGGAGGCTGAAGCTTTCTTT. The encoded protein is CSVKQGREAEAFF.

The chain couples TRBV12-3 or TRBV12-4 to TRBJ2-1; D ambiguous. The CDR3 contains 15 residues. Trimming cost V 1 base and J 6 bases, with 13 bases left between them. CDR3 amino acids: CASSLEGRRGNEQFF. The CDR3 DNA reads as TGTGCCAGCAGTTTAGAGGGTAGACGAGGCAATGAGCAGTTCTTC.

This clonotype was seen more than once but under ten times. The V gene is TRBV5-1, the J gene TRBJ2-2; 10 bases fit TRBD2. The CDR3 length is 17 residues. Germline V CDR1 and CDR2: SGHRS, YFSETQ. The V segment lost 4 bases and the J segment 0 bases; nucleotides outside the gene matches: 6. DNA for the CDR3: TGCGCCAGCAGCCGGAGTCTAGCGGGAGCGAACACCGGGGAGCTGTTTTTT. This translates into CASSRSLAGANTGELFF.

Turning to this clonotype: Germline and junction disagree at one end, which may indicate a read error. The CDR3 protein is CASSSGRFITGELFF. Here the CDR3 DNA reads TGCGCCAGCAGTAGCGGGAGGTTTATAACCGGGGAGCTGTTTTTT. This chain connects TRBV28 to TRBJ2-2, with TRBD2 matching 10 bases. Germline lookup yields CDR1 MDHEN and CDR2 SYDVKM. The CDR3 extends over 15 amino acids. Full variable domain (remainder filled in from reference TRBV28 and TRBJ2-2): DVKVTQSSRYLVKRTGEKVFLECVQDMDHENMFWYRQDPGLGLRLIYFSYDVKMKEKGDIPEGYSVSREKKERFSLILESASTNQTSMYLCASSSGRFITGELFFGEGSRLTVL.

This chain links TRBV3-1 with TRBJ2-5; no clear D gene. The CDR3 contains 14 residues. The ends were cut back, 2 bases at V and 1 base at J, with 8 bases in the middle. Germline assignment: CDR1 LGHDT and CDR2 YNNKEL (reference sequence). Here the CDR3 DNA reads TGTGCCAGCAGCCAACTACGGGCCCAAGAGACCCAGTACTTC. Amino acid sequence: CASSQLRAQETQYF.

This clonotype was observed a few times. This sequence joins TRBV9 and TRBJ2-6, with unresolved D. The CDR3 contains 15 residues. Trimming took 0 bases from V and 2 from J, leaving 6 bases between them. Germline CDR1 reads SGDLS; CDR2 reads YYNGEE. The CDR3 reads CASSVAGPGANVLTF. The CDR3 DNA sequence: TGTGCCAGCAGCGTAGCAGGACCTGGGGCCAACGTCCTGACTTTC.

There are a few counts of this clonotype. This chain links TRBV12-5 with TRBJ2-2, with a possible D match to TRBD1 (6 bases). This CDR3 contains 14 residues. Germline V gene lookup returns CDR1 LGHNT and CDR2 FRNRAP. Deletions cut 3 bases from V and 2 bases from J, with 7 bases between. CDR3 residues: CASGLQGNTGELFF. The CDR3 DNA reads TGTGCTAGTGGTTTACAGGGTAACACCGGGGAGCTGTTTTTT.

As DNA, the CDR3 is TGTGCCAGCAGTCTCACCCCCGGGGGGCTTTACAATGAGCAGTTCTTC. It specifies CASSLTPGGLYNEQFF. The genes are TRBV6-5 and TRBJ2-1; a possible D gene is TRBD2 (7 bases). Germline-derived CDR1 and CDR2 are MNHEY and SVGAGI. The CDR3 has 16 amino acids. V was trimmed by 5 bases and J by 4 bases, leaving 18 bases between them.

The V gene is TRBV7-3, the J gene TRBJ1-5; D unresolved. Germline lookup yields CDR1 SGHTA and CDR2 FQGTGA. The CDR3 is 18 amino acids. Trimming pared 1 base from V and 7 bases from J, leaving 23 bases between. The CDR3 sequence is CASSLSYLRAVKAQPQHF. CDR3 bases: TGTGCCAGCAGCTTAAGTTATCTGAGGGCCGTAAAGGCACAGCCCCAGCATTTT.

The count of this clonotype is one. J is TRBJ2-5 and V is TRBV20-1; 8 nucleotides align to TRBD1. CDR3 length equals 14 residues. Germline loops: CDR1 DFQATT, CDR2 SNEGSKA (reference sequence). V lost 3 bases and J lost 11; bases outside the gene matches: 14. The CDR3 region has the DNA TGCAGTGCTAGCGGTACTACAGGACAGGGCACGCAGTACTTC. As protein: CSASGTTGQGTQYF.

The genes are TRBV7-3 and TRBJ2-7; D unresolved. Germline values: CDR1 SGHTA, CDR2 FQGTGA. CDR3 length: 12 residues. V lost 4 bases to trimming and J lost 7 bases, with 11 bases between them. The CDR3 region is CASSYKGGEQYF. CDR3 nucleotide sequence: TGTGCCAGCAGCTACAAGGGTGGAGAGCAGTACTTC.

V gene TRBV12-3 or TRBV12-4 combines with J gene TRBJ2-1; D not certain. The CDR3 consists of 12 residues. Trimming cost V 4 bases and J 7 bases, with 8 bases left between them. CDR3 sequence: CASSWSSNEQFF. Written as DNA, the CDR3 is TGTGCCAGCAGTTGGAGCAGTAATGAGCAGTTCTTC.